A selection of T cell receptor beta chains follows, all from one sample in a study of identical twins. TCRdb redid the calling of the 5' RACE reads with MiXCR, one entry per CDR3 protein. The repertoire holds 400,000 to 550,000 distinct CDR3 sequences, with approximately 14% as singletons. The same data also contributed to another study, on yellow fever vaccine responses in identical twins.

Sequencing input: CD4+ T cells sorted from blood. The receptors shown here come from a woman younger than 30 in good health. Both conserved end residues are part of each CDR3. A D gene is named only where the DNA matches it firmly. Clone size is stated in some rows and not others, as once, few, many or a class when expanded.

D	size	V	J	CDR3	DNA
-	-	TRBV7-2	TRBJ2-4	CASSPPGSNIQYF	TGTGCCAGCAGCCCCCCGGGCTCAAACATTCAGTACTTC
-	-	TRBV9	TRBJ2-5	CASSESGLLKETQYF	TGTGCCAGCAGCGAATCAGGGCTATTGAAAGAGACCCAGTACTTC
-	-	TRBV21-1	TRBJ2-6	CASSKVGRVYVLTF	TGTGCCAGCAGCAAAGTAGGCAGGGTATACGTCCTGACTTTC
-	-	TRBV6-2/TRBV6-3	TRBJ2-1	CASSGGRETNEQFF	TGTGCCAGCAGCGGGGGCAGGGAGACCAATGAGCAGTTCTTC
TRBD1	-	TRBV7-2	TRBJ2-7	CASSSQGFEQYF	TGTGCCAGCAGCTCACAGGGGTTCGAGCAGTACTTC
TRBD1	few	TRBV6-5	TRBJ2-7	CASSYSRGTGGLNEQYF	TGTGCCAGCAGTTACTCGAGGGGGACAGGGGGCCTGAACGAGCAGTACTTC
TRBD2	-	TRBV7-8	TRBJ2-5	CASSSGRGGRETQYF	TGTGCCAGCAGCTCGGGACGGGGGGGTCGCGAGACCCAGTACTTC
-	few	TRBV6-6	TRBJ2-7	CASSYSFYEQYF	TGTGCCAGCAGTTACTCTTTCTACGAGCAGTACTTC
-	-	TRBV12-3/TRBV12-4	TRBJ1-2	CATEPHNYGYTF	TGTGCCACCGAGCCCCATAACTATGGCTACACCTTC
TRBD1	-	TRBV12-3/TRBV12-4	TRBJ1-1	CASGGTGWGTEAFF	TGTGCCAGCGGAGGGACAGGGTGGGGCACTGAAGCTTTCTTT
TRBD1	few	TRBV20-1	TRBJ2-1	CSARPRDRVRYNEQFF	TGCAGTGCTAGGCCTCGGGACAGGGTGAGGTACAATGAGCAGTTCTTC
-	-	TRBV3-1	TRBJ2-2	CASSPQANTGELFF	TGTGCCAGCAGCCCCCAGGCGAACACCGGGGAGCTGTTTTTT
TRBD1	-	TRBV6-2/TRBV6-3	TRBJ2-7	CASSNRQGVEYEQYF	TGTGCCAGCAGTAACCGACAGGGGGTGGAATACGAGCAGTACTTC
-	-	TRBV28	TRBJ1-4	CASSSSVDQGEKLFF	TGTGCCAGCAGTTCGTCCGTGGACCAAGGGGAAAAACTGTTTTTT